Sequencing of this TCR beta chain was carried out in a study of blood T cell repertoires in COVID-19. J was trimmed by 3 bases and V by 0 bases; bases with no gene match: 6. The CDR3 sequence is 16 residues long. Germline CDR1 reads LGHNA; CDR2 reads YSLEER. This clone was seen a handful of times. The protocol was immunoSEQ multiplex PCR, while the TCRdb copy is restricted to in-frame clones and leaves out a portion. The data show roughly 200,000 clones, more than 70% seen once. This chain joins TRBV4-3 and TRBJ2-3; 7 positions agree with TRBD2. The source of this sequence is a person between 65 and 79 years old with COVID-19, enrolled during active disease. Sequenced sample: peripheral blood. CDR3 region: CASSQDEAAGTDTQYF. The CDR3 nucleotides read TGCGCCAGCAGCCAAGATGAAGCAGCGGGGACAGATACGCAGTATTTT.